Following are 8 T cell receptor beta chains from one sample sequenced in a study of CD8 T cells in ankylosing spondylitis. MiXCR, applied by TCRdb to the 5' RACE reads, yields one record per CDR3 protein. The profile covers 240,000 or so distinct CDR3 sequences, with about 10% appearing a single time and 6% to 8.5% taken by the ten largest. The sequenced material came from blood, either unsorted or a sorted T cell fraction (not recorded which). Source of these receptors: a male donor with ankylosing spondylitis or in good health (not recorded which).

The J gene is TRBJ1-1, the V gene TRBV5-6, with D unclear. This CDR3 is 13 amino acids long. The germline gives CDR1 SGHDT, CDR2 YYEEEE. The V end lost 5 bases, the J end lost 1 base, and 9 bases lay between the germline ends. The CDR3 DNA is TGTGCCAGCAGTTTCATAAGGAACACTGAAGCTTTCTTT. Its translation: CASSFIRNTEAFF.

Points on this clonotype: A much larger clonotype is one base distant, so this may be a read error. V is TRBV11-2 and J is TRBJ1-1; possible D gene TRBD1, 5 bases. V was shortened by 2 bases and J by 7 bases, with 17 bases between the two germline ends. This CDR3 region has 15 residues. Germline-derived CDR1 and CDR2 are SGHAT and FQNNGV. The chain's CDR3 is CASSLQVLLRDEAFF. Written as DNA, the CDR3 is TGTGCCAGCAGCTTACAGGTCCTCCTCAGGGATGAAGCTTTCTTT.

The chain couples TRBV18 to TRBJ1-5; D remains unclear. The germline V gene has CDR1 KGHSH and CDR2 LQKENI. This CDR3 region has 18 residues. Deletions cut 2 bases from V and 0 bases from J, with 17 bases between. The CDR3 sequence is CASSPIHSPEISNQPQHF. The DNA for the CDR3 is TGTGCCAGCTCACCAATCCACAGCCCAGAAATTAGCAATCAGCCCCAGCATTTT.

This clonotype was found a few times. The gene calls are TRBV7-3 and TRBJ2-5; the D gene is possibly TRBD2 (7 bases). V dropped 1 base and J dropped 2 bases, with 11 bases sitting between them. The germline gives CDR1 SGHTA, CDR2 FQGTGA. CDR3 length: 15 amino acids. The CDR3 DNA reads TGTGCCAGCAGCTTAAGACGGGGGGCGCAAGAGACCCAGTACTTC. Protein sequence: CASSLRRGAQETQYF.

In this sample, this clonotype turned up many times. The rearrangement links TRBV28 to TRBJ2-2; 8 bases line up with TRBD1. The germline V gene encodes CDR1 MDHEN and CDR2 SYDVKM. This CDR3 comprises 15 residues. With 5 bases clipped from V and 1 base from J, the junction kept 3 bases outside the gene matches. The CDR3 DNA sequence: TGTGCCAGCAGTCCCGGGACAGGGAACACCGGGGAGCTGTTTTTT. Its translation is CASSPGTGNTGELFF. The full variable domain, in which reference TRBV28 and TRBJ2-2 provide the parts outside the CDR3, is DVKVTQSSRYLVKRTGEKVFLECVQDMDHENMFWYRQDPGLGLRLIYFSYDVKMKEKGDIPEGYSVSREKKERFSLILESASTNQTSMYLCASSPGTGNTGELFFGEGSRLTVL.

This chain uses TRBV7-6 with TRBJ2-3, with D perhaps matching TRBD1 or TRBD2 (5 bases each). V lost 0 bases and J lost 2, with 9 bases in between. The CDR3 totals 15 residues. Germline V gives CDR1 SGHVS, CDR2 FNYEAQ. The chain's CDR3 is CASSLAGDPTDTQYF. The CDR3 DNA sequence: TGTGCCAGCAGCTTAGCGGGGGACCCCACAGATACGCAGTATTTT.

The chain combines TRBV20-1 with TRBJ1-1; 7 bases map to TRBD1. This CDR3 has 14 residues. Germline CDR1 reads DFQATT; CDR2 reads SNEGSKA (reference sequence). V shed 6 bases, J shed 0 bases, and the junction held 7 bases outside the gene matches. The CDR3 nucleotides are TGCAGTGCGGCAGGGGGGTACATGAACACTGAAGCTTTCTTT. Translation: CSAAGGYMNTEAFF.

This clonotype was detected ten times or more. J is TRBJ2-5 and V is TRBV12-3 or TRBV12-4; no reliable D call. The V and J ends lost 7 bases and 2 bases respectively, with 11 bases between them. The CDR3 is 13 residues long. The CDR3 protein is CASTLDVQETQYF. The CDR3, as DNA: TGTGCCAGCACTCTTGACGTGCAAGAGACCCAGTACTTC.